This is a list of T cell receptor beta chains from one sample in a study of blood T cell repertoires in COVID-19. Measured with immunoSEQ multiplex PCR; TCRdb has only the in-frame clones, and not every one. The sample contains about 400,000 clones, roughly 88% of which appear only once. The sequenced material came from peripheral blood. The receptors here all came from a woman in her twenties or thirties with active or convalescent COVID-19. Each CDR3 is given with its conserved first and last residue. D genes are given only for firm matches. Clone size is stated in some rows and not others, as once, few, many or a class when expanded.

J gene	clone size	CDR3 length	D gene	V gene	CDR3 DNA	CDR3 protein
TRBJ2-5	once	17	TRBD2	TRBV18	TGTGCCAGCTCACCGCGGGCACTAGCGATTCTGAAGGAGACCCAGTACTTC	CASSPRALAILKETQYF
TRBJ2-5	.	19	.	TRBV7-8	TGTGCCAGCAGCTTCTCCTCCGGGACTATCAGGGGAGGTTGGGAGACCCAGTACTTC	CASSFSSGTIRGGWETQYF
TRBJ2-5	.	15	TRBD1	TRBV10-3	TGTGCCATCAGTGAGGGACAGGGTCCGTTTGAGACCCAGTACTTC	CAISEGQGPFETQYF
TRBJ2-2	.	15	.	TRBV5-6	TGTGCCAGCAGCTTGGCCGAGGATGACACCGGGGAGCTGTTTTTT	CASSLAEDDTGELFF
TRBJ1-2	.	16	TRBD1	TRBV7-6	TGTGCCAGCAGCTTATTCCCGGGACAGGGGGCCGGGGGCTACACCTTC	CASSLFPGQGAGGYTF
TRBJ1-2	.	11	.	TRBV2	TGTGCCAGCAACCTAGGCAGGGTGGGTACCTTC	CASNLGRVGTF
TRBJ1-1	.	14	.	TRBV16	TGTGCCAGCAGCCCCCAGGGTAGGGGAACTGAAGCTTTCTTT	CASSPQGRGTEAFF
TRBJ2-7	.	15	TRBD2	TRBV18	TGTGCCAGCTCACCACCCCTAGCGGGGGGGCGCGAGCAGTACTTC	CASSPPLAGGREQYF
TRBJ1-1	.	14	TRBD1	TRBV5-1	TGCGCCAGCGGAACGGGACAGCAGAACACTGAAGCTTTCTTT	CASGTGQQNTEAFF
TRBJ2-1	.	16	.	TRBV7-2	TGTGCCAGCAGCTTAGATTTCAGGGCATTATACAATGAGCAGTTCTTC	CASSLDFRALYNEQFF
TRBJ1-5	.	15	TRBD1	TRBV4-1	TGCGCCAGCAGCCATGTCACAGGGGCGGATCAGCCCCAGCATTTT	CASSHVTGADQPQHF
TRBJ1-2	.	16	.	TRBV3-1/TRBV3-2	TGTGCCAGCAGCCAGCCCAGGACAGAGAACCTTTATGGCTACACCTTC	CASSQPRTENLYGYTF
TRBJ2-7	.	14	.	TRBV19	TGTGCCAGTAGTATACCCGACTTGACCTACGAGCAGTACTTC	CASSIPDLTYEQYF
TRBJ1-3	once	14	.	TRBV9	TGTGCCAGCAGCGTAGAGGGGTCTGGAAACACCATATATTTT	CASSVEGSGNTIYF
TRBJ2-1	.	14	.	TRBV29-1	TGCAGCGTTGACACGACCGGGACCTACAATGAGCAGTTCTTC	CSVDTTGTYNEQFF
TRBJ1-1	.	17	TRBD1	TRBV30	TGTGCCTGGATACCAGTAAGATCAGGGGGCAAGGACACTGAAGCTTTCTTT	CAWIPVRSGGKDTEAFF
TRBJ1-1	.	13	.	TRBV6-4	TGTGCCAGCAGGGGGGGAGGGAACACTGAAGCTTTCTTT	CASRGGGNTEAFF
TRBJ2-1	few	13	.	TRBV28	TGTGCCAGCAGTTTAAGCGACTACAATGAGCAGTTCTTC	CASSLSDYNEQFF
TRBJ2-7	.	16	TRBD2	TRBV3-1/TRBV3-2	TGTGCCAGCAGCCTCCTCCGGACTAGCGGGAGAATCGAGCAGTACTTC	CASSLLRTSGRIEQYF
TRBJ2-2	.	15	.	TRBV19	TGTGCCAGTAGTATGCCTACGCGGAAGGCCGGGGAGCTGTTTTTT	CASSMPTRKAGELFF
TRBJ2-7	.	14	TRBD2	TRBV29-1	TGCAGCGTTGAACTAGCGGTTGACTCCTACGAGCAGTACTTC	CSVELAVDSYEQYF
TRBJ2-1	.	15	TRBD2	TRBV19	TGTGCCAGTAGCGAGACTAGCGGGAGAATTGATGAGCAGTTCTTC	CASSETSGRIDEQFF
TRBJ2-1	.	16	.	TRBV7-2	TGTGCCAGCAGCAAAAGCGGGCAAAGCTCCTACAATGAGCAGTTCTTC	CASSKSGQSSYNEQFF
TRBJ2-7	.	15	.	TRBV4-1	TGCGCCAGCAGCCAAGATTGGAGGTCCACCTACGAGCAGTACTTC	CASSQDWRSTYEQYF
TRBJ2-5	few	16	TRBD2	TRBV3-1/TRBV3-2	TGTGCCAGCAGCCTAGGGAAGACTAGCGGTCTTGAGACCCAGTACTTC	CASSLGKTSGLETQYF
TRBJ1-2	.	14	.	TRBV4-2	TGTGCCAGCAGCCGTGGGCTCGAGCAGTATGGCTACACCTTC	CASSRGLEQYGYTF
TRBJ1-1	.	13	.	TRBV3-1/TRBV3-2	TGTGCCAGCAGCCAAGTAGTGAACACTGAAGCTTTCTTT	CASSQVVNTEAFF
TRBJ2-2	.	12	TRBD2	TRBV24-1	TGTGCCACCAGTGATTTGGGACTAGCACTGTTTTTT	CATSDLGLALFF
TRBJ2-5	once	15	.	TRBV5-6	TGTGCCAGCAGCTTGAGTCGTAGTTCAGGAGAGACCCAGTACTTC	CASSLSRSSGETQYF
TRBJ2-7	.	16	TRBD2	TRBV4-2	TGTGCCAGCAGCCAAGATCACGGCGGGAGTACAAGGGAGCAGTACTTC	CASSQDHGGSTREQYF
TRBJ1-6	.	18	.	TRBV4-2	TGTGCCAGCAGCCAAGATTTCAGGGGCGCGGACTATAATTCACCCCTCCACTTT	CASSQDFRGADYNSPLHF
TRBJ2-7	.	12	.	TRBV13	TGTGCCAGCAGCTTAGCAGGGGGGCAGGAGTACTTC	CASSLAGGQEYF